This T cell receptor beta chain was captured by sequencing in a study of cytomegalovirus exposure and HLA in healthy donors. This CDR3 has 16 amino acids. Germline V gene lookup returns CDR1 MRHNA and CDR2 SNTAGT. After removal of 5 bases from V and 3 bases from J, the junction contained 8 bases not matched to a gene. Whereas donors were nominally healthy upon sampling, unrecorded immune exposures were probable. Primers included in the PCR were 60 Vbeta and 13 Jbeta primers. Sequenced by immunoSEQ multiplex PCR; TCRdb stores in-frame clones only, minus some. The table lists around 190,000 clones, around 81% of them singletons.

V usage is TRBV6-4 and J usage is TRBJ2-2; 8 bases line up with TRBD1. The TCR was taken from a man in his forties or fifties in good health and CMV-seronegative. Material for sequencing was PBMCs. For the CDR3, the DNA is TGTGCCAGCAGTCTTCAGGGGGCCTCACACACCGGGGAGCTGTTTTTT. Amino acid sequence: CASSLQGASHTGELFF.